Listed here are 14 T cell receptor beta chains from one sample, sequenced in a study of post-analysis software for immune sequencing data. Broader study findings: Among 5 or 6 TRBV segments more frequent in patients than controls were TRBV5-6, TRBV5-1 and TRBV20-1.

Presence of unique molecular identifiers characterized the TCR beta cDNA libraries. TCRdb re-derived calls from the PCR reads in MiXCR, one entry per CDR3 protein. The table lists some 700,000 distinct CDR3 sequences, approximately 60% of them singletons. Their antigens are not known. Source material: blood. These receptors came from a girl aged 2 to 10 with multiple sclerosis.

This clonotype has a handful of counts. This chain joins TRBV3-1 and TRBJ1-4; TRBD1 matches 12 bases. The V segment lost 5 bases and the J segment 8 bases; nucleotides outside the gene matches: 9. The CDR3 sequence is 16 residues long. CDR1 LGHDT and CDR2 YNNKEL come from the germline V gene (reference sequence). CDR3 in amino acids: CASSTGTGGVGEKLFF. CDR3 sequence (DNA): TGTGCCAGCAGCACCGGGACAGGGGGCGTTGGAGAAAAACTGTTTTTT.

The genes are TRBV10-3 and TRBJ2-1; D may be TRBD1 (6 bases). The germline V and J ends were trimmed by 7 bases and 3 bases, with 7 bases remaining between them. Germline lookup yields CDR1 ENHRY and CDR2 SYGVKD. The CDR3 is 12 residues long. Here the CDR3 reads CAIMTGYNEQFF. The CDR3 DNA reads as TGTGCCATCATGACAGGCTACAATGAGCAGTTCTTC.

The chain uses TRBV7-3 and TRBJ2-1, with D perhaps assigned TRBD1 or TRBD2 (6 bases each). The germline V gene encodes CDR1 SGHTA and CDR2 FQGTGA. The CDR3 has 17 residues. V gave up 0 bases and J gave up 3 bases, with 15 bases separating them. The CDR3 sequence is CASSLTSGAPDYNEQFF. CDR3 sequence (DNA): TGTGCCAGCAGCTTAACATCGGGGGCGCCAGACTACAATGAGCAGTTCTTC.

This clonotype was recorded once. V usage is TRBV20-1 and J usage is TRBJ2-3, with 7 positions matching TRBD2. Losses at the gene ends were 7 bases for V and 6 bases for J; bases not matched to a gene: 10. This CDR3 spans 13 amino acids. Germline CDR1 reads DFQATT; CDR2 reads SNEGSKA (reference sequence). CDR3 DNA sequence: TGCAGTGTTAGTAGCGGGCTATCGGATACGCAGTATTTT. Its protein is CSVSSGLSDTQYF.

This clonotype was seen a handful of times. The genes are TRBV6-2 or TRBV6-3 and TRBJ2-3; D is unresolved. This CDR3 spans 13 amino acids. CDR1 MNHEY and CDR2 SVGEGT come from the germline V gene. V was clipped by 5 bases and J by 8 bases, with 14 bases between them. For the CDR3, the DNA is TGTGCCAGCAGTCCCTTCTTGCGGACTACGCAGTATTTT. It encodes CASSPFLRTTQYF.

CDR3 region: CSVVGDRGFYEQYF. Here the CDR3 DNA reads TGCAGCGTTGTAGGGGACAGGGGGTTCTACGAGCAGTACTTC. The chain uses TRBV29-1 and TRBJ2-7; TRBD1 matches at 11 bases. This CDR3 is built from 14 residues. Germline-derived CDR1 and CDR2 are SQVTM and ANQGSEA. V dropped 4 bases and J dropped 3; count of bases not matched to a gene: 5.

The chain uses TRBV20-1 and TRBJ2-5, with 13 bases aligning to TRBD2. Germline V gene lookup returns CDR1 DFQATT and CDR2 SNEGSKA (reference sequence). This CDR3 has 15 amino acids. Trimming at V came to 6 bases and at J to 2 bases, leaving 6 bases not matched to a gene. In DNA form, the CDR3 reads TGCAGTGCGGGGACTAGCGGGACAGTTCAAGAGACCCAGTACTTC. It encodes CSAGTSGTVQETQYF.

In this sample, this clonotype turned up a few times. The chain uses TRBV5-1 and TRBJ1-1, with a possible D match to TRBD1 (5 bases). The CDR3 is 14 amino acids. The V end was cut by 3 bases, the J end by 1 base, with 10 bases between. Germline CDR1 and CDR2: SGHRS and YFSETQ. The CDR3 loop is CASSSEGWNTEAFF. CDR3 in DNA: TGCGCCAGCAGCTCGGAGGGGTGGAACACTGAAGCTTTCTTT.

Regarding this clonotype: The junction departs from the called germline gene at one end, perhaps through a read error. The chain employs TRBV7-9 and TRBJ1-2; 8 positions agree with TRBD1. CDR1 SEHNR and CDR2 FQNEAQ come from the germline V gene (reference sequence). The CDR3 totals 14 residues. The CDR3 is CACSPDRAFYGYTF. In DNA form, the CDR3 reads TGTGCCTGCAGCCCGGACAGGGCCTTCTATGGCTACACCTTC.

The chain is built from TRBV12-5 and TRBJ1-5; D is unresolved. Germline V lookup: CDR1 LGHNT, CDR2 FRNRAP. V was pared by 5 bases and J by 0 bases, with 8 bases between. CDR3 length: 14 amino acids. This CDR3 reads CASGLPYSNQPQHF. DNA of the CDR3: TGTGCTAGTGGTCTACCCTATAGCAATCAGCCCCAGCATTTT.

This clonotype was counted only a few times. The gene calls are TRBV25-1 and TRBJ2-7; TRBD2 aligns across 7 bases. Germline V gene lookup returns CDR1 MGHDK and CDR2 SYGVNS. V was pared by 0 bases and J by 3 bases, with 11 bases of the junction left unmatched. The CDR3 runs to 17 residues. In nucleotides, the CDR3 is TGTGCCAGCAGTGAATATTCGGCGGGAGAAGTCCTCTACGAGCAGTACTTC. Amino acids: CASSEYSAGEVLYEQYF.

V gene TRBV7-2 combines with J gene TRBJ1-6, with a possible D match to TRBD1 (6 bases). CDR1 is SGHTA, CDR2 FQGNSA, per germline. The CDR3 has 15 amino acids. V shed 7 bases and J shed 9 bases, with 19 bases lying between them. Here the CDR3 DNA reads TGTGCCAGCAATTCCGACAGGAGCCTTGTTTCACCCCTCCACTTT. It specifies CASNSDRSLVSPLHF.

CDR3 nucleotide sequence: TGTGCCAGCAGCTTAAGGGGTCGGGGCCAAGAGACCCAGTACTTC. Protein: CASSLRGRGQETQYF. J is TRBJ2-5 and V is TRBV7-2; D tentatively reads TRBD1 or TRBD2 (5 bases each). Per the germline V gene, CDR1 is SGHTA and CDR2 is FQGNSA. Deletions cut 2 bases from V and 1 base from J, with 11 bases between. The CDR3 totals 15 residues.

The chain couples TRBV29-1 to TRBJ1-2; possibly TRBD1 for D (6 bases). CDR1 and CDR2 (germline): SQVTM, ANQGSEA. The CDR3 runs 14 residues. The V gene lost 4 bases and the J gene lost 1 base, with 13 bases spanning the gap. In nucleotides, the CDR3 is TGCAGCGTTGCGCGGGACACTTATAACTATGGCTACACCTTC. This sequence encodes CSVARDTYNYGYTF.